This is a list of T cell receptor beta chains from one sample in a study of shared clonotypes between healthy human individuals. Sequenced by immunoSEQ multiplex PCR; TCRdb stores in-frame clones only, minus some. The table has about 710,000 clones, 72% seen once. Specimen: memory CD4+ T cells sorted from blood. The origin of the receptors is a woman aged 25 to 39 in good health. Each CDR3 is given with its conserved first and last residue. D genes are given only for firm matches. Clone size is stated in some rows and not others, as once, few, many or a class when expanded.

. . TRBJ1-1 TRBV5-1 TGCGCCAGCAGCTTGACCACGACAGTCGAGACTGAAGCTTTCTTT CASSLTTTVETEAFF
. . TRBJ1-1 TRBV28 TGTGCCAGCAGTTTGAGGGGAGGGTTTCAAGCTTTCTTT CASSLRGGFQAFF
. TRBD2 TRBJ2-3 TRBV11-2 TGTGCCAGCAGCGCCCGACTAGCGGAGCGGGTAGATACGCAGTATTTT CASSARLAERVDTQYF
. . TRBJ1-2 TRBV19 TGTGCCAGTAGTCCTCAGGGTATGGGGCCCTATGGCTACACCTTC CASSPQGMGPYGYTF
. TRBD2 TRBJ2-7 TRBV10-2 TGCGCCAGCAGTGAGCTTGGCGGGAGTGGCGAGCAGTACTTC CASSELGGSGEQYF
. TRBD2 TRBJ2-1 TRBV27 TGTGCCAGCAGTTTAAGGGCGGGAGGATTAAATGAGCAGTTCTTC CASSLRAGGLNEQFF
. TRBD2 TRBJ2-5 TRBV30 TGTGCCTGGGATGTGGCTAGCGGGGAGACCCAGTACTTC CAWDVASGETQYF
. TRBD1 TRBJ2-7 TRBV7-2 TGTGCCAGCAGTTCAAAAGGGGGCCCGAGCTCCTACGAGCAGTACTTC CASSSKGGPSSYEQYF
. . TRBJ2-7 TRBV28 TGTGCCAGCAGTTTAATCCAGGGCAGGGCCTACGAGCAGTACTTC CASSLIQGRAYEQYF
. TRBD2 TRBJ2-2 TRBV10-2 TGCGCCAGCAGTGAGTCCTTGAGGGGACTAGCGGGAGGCACCGGGGAGCTGTTTTTT CASSESLRGLAGGTGELFF
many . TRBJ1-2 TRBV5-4 TGTGCCAGCAGCTTGTTGGGGCGAGGGGACGCTAACTATGGCTACACCTTC CASSLLGRGDANYGYTF
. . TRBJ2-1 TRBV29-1 TGCAGCGTTCGAGGGAGCTCCTACAATGAGCAGTTCTTC CSVRGSSYNEQFF
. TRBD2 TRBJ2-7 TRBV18 TGTGCCAGCTCACCAGTCCCTAGCGGGAGCTACGAGCAGTACTTC CASSPVPSGSYEQYF
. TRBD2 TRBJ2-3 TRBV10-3 TGTGCCATCAGTGCACAGTGGGGCAGGGCGTCTAGCGGGAGCGGGACAGATACGCAGTATTTT CAISAQWGRASSGSGTDTQYF
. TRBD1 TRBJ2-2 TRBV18 TGTGCCAGCTCACCACTACAGGGGGCCACCGGGGAGCTGTTTTTT CASSPLQGATGELFF
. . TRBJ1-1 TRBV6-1 TGTGCCAGCAGTGAAGGATATAACACTGAAGCTTTCTTT CASSEGYNTEAFF
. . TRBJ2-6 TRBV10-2 TGCGCCAGCAGTGAGTTCGGGTCCTCTGGGGCCAACGTCCTGACTTTC CASSEFGSSGANVLTF
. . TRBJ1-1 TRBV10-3 TGTGCCATCAGTGATCGGACAGCTGAAGCTTTCTTT CAISDRTAEAFF
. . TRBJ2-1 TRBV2 TGTGCCAGCAGTGTTATAGGTAACTACAATGAGCAGTTCTTC CASSVIGNYNEQFF
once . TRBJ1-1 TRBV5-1 TGCGCCAGCAGCCCTGGGACTTCTCGGTGGGCTTTCTTT CASSPGTSRWAFF
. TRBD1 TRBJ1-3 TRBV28 TGTGCCAGCAGTCTGGACAGGGTCTACTCTGGAAACACCATATATTTT CASSLDRVYSGNTIYF
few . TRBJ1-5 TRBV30 TGTGCCTGGAGTGCCAGTTATGGGCAGCCCCAGCATTTT CAWSASYGQPQHF
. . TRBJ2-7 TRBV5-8 TGTGCCAGCAGCCCTTCAAGGCGGACCGGCGAGCAGTACTTC CASSPSRRTGEQYF
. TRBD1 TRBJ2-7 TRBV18 TGTGCCAGCTCACTAGCGGGACAGGGGCTCTACGAGCAGTACTTC CASSLAGQGLYEQYF
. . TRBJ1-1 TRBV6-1 TGTGCCAGCAGAGCTCGGACAGTGCACACTGAAGCTTTCTTT CASRARTVHTEAFF
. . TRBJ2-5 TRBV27 TGTGCCAGCAGTTTAAGCGGAAGCCGGCGGACCCAGTACTTC CASSLSGSRRTQYF
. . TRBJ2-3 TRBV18 TGTGCCAGCTCACCTTGGACGGCTAGCACAGATACGCAGTATTTT CASSPWTASTDTQYF
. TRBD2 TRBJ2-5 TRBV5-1 TGCGCCAGCAGCTTGGCCAATAGCGGGAGTCGGGAGACCCAGTACTTC CASSLANSGSRETQYF
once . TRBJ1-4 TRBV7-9 TGTGCCAGCACCTTCGGGGGAGCAACTAATGAAAAACTGTTTTTT CASTFGGATNEKLFF
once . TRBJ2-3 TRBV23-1 TGCGCCAGCAGTCAATCCCCTGGTGTTGGGGACACAGATACGCAGTATTTT CASSQSPGVGDTDTQYF
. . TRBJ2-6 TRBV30 TGTGCCTGGAGTGTGGGCACTGGGGCCAACGTCCTGACTTTC CAWSVGTGANVLTF
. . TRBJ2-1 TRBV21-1 TGTGCCAGCAGCAAAGTATCCGGACTAGCGGGAGTATACAATGAGCAGTTCTTC CASSKVSGLAGVYNEQFF
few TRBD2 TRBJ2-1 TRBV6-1 TGTGCCAGCAGTCCAGCGGGAACCTCCTACAATGAGCAGTTCTTC CASSPAGTSYNEQFF
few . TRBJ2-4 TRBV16 TGTGCCAGCAGCCCGGTTGGAGATAAGGTGTTAGCCAAAAACATTCAGTACTTC CASSPVGDKVLAKNIQYF
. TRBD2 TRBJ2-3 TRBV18 TGTGCCAGCTCACCCCCCAGCGGGAACACAGATACGCAGTATTTT CASSPPSGNTDTQYF
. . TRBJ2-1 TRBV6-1 TGTGCCAGCTCTGAGCTTCACAATGAGCAGTTCTTC CASSELHNEQFF
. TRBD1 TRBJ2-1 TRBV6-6 TGTGCCAGCAGTTACCCGAAGGACAGGGACAATGAGCAGTTCTTC CASSYPKDRDNEQFF
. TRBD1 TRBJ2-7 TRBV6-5 TGTGCCAGCCAACCCGGGACAGGGTTCTACGAGCAGTACTTC CASQPGTGFYEQYF
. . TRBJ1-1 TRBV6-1 TGTGCCAGCAGTGAACTTAGGGTTGATGAAGCTTTCTTT CASSELRVDEAFF
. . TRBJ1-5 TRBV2 TGTGCCAGCAGATTACAGTTGTATAGCAATCAGCCCCAGCATTTT CASRLQLYSNQPQHF
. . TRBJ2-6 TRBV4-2 TGTGCCAGCAGCCAAGACCCACCGACAGTCTCTGGGGCCAACGTCCTGACTTTC CASSQDPPTVSGANVLTF
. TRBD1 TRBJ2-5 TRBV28 TGTGCCAGCAGTTCTTACAGGGGCCCCCTCCAGGGGGCCCAGTACTTC CASSSYRGPLQGAQYF
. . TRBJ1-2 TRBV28 TGTGCCAGCAGTTTCCAGGACGGTGTAAGGGACACCTTC CASSFQDGVRDTF
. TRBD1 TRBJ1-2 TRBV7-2 TGTGCCAGCAGCTTCTATGGAGTGGGACAGGAAAACTATGGCTACACCTTC CASSFYGVGQENYGYTF